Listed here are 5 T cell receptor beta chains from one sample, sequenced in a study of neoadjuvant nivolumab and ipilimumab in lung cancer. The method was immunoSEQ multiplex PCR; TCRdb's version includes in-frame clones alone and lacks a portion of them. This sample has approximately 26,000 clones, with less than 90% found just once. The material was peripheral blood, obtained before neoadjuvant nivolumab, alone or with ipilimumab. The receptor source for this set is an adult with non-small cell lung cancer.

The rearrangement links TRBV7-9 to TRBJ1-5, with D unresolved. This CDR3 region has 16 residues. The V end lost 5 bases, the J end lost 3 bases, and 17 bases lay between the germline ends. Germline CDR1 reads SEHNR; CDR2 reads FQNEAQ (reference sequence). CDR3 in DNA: TGTGCCAGCAGCCTAGTCATGGGTCCTTCCAATCAGCCCCAGCATTTT. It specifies CASSLVMGPSNQPQHF.

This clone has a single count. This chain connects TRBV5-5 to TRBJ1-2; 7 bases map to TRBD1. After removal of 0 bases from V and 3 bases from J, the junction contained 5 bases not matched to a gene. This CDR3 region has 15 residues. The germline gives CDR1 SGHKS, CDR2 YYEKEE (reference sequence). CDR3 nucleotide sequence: TGTGCCAGCAGCTTGGGGCGCGGGACAGACTATGGCTACACCTTC. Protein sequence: CASSLGRGTDYGYTF.

This chain's CDR3 is CASSSRTVGGELFF. DNA for the CDR3: TGCGCCAGCAGCTCTCGGACAGTGGGCGGGGAGCTGTTTTTT. The chain combines TRBV5-1 with TRBJ2-2; possible D gene TRBD1, 6 bases. Germline V lookup: CDR1 SGHRS, CDR2 YFSETQ. CDR3 length equals 14 residues. V lost 3 bases, J lost 7 bases, and 13 bases lay in between.

CDR3: CASSIERPPLNQPQHF. The CDR3 bases are TGTGCCAGTAGTATAGAACGGCCTCCTCTCAATCAGCCCCAGCATTTT. This chain uses TRBV19 with TRBJ1-5; no definite D call. V was shortened by 0 bases and J by 3 bases, with 12 bases between the two germline ends. The CDR3 has 16 residues. CDR1 and CDR2 from the germline V gene are LNHDA and SQIVND (reference sequence). The variable domain in full, with the rest retrieved from reference TRBV19 and TRBJ1-5, is DGGITQSPKYLFRKEGQNVTLSCEQNLNHDAMYWYRQDPGQGLRLIYYSQIVNDFQKGDIAEGYSVSREKKESFPLTVTSAQKNPTAFYLCASSIERPPLNQPQHFGDGTRLSIL.

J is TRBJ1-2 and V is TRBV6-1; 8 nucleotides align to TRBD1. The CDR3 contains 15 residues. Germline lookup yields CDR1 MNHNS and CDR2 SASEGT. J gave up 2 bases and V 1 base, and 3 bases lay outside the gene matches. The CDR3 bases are TGTGCCAGCAGTGAAGACCACAGGGGGAACTATGGCTACACCTTC. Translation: CASSEDHRGNYGYTF.